Each of the 8 T cell receptor beta chains below was sequenced from the same sample in a study of blood T cells in healthy people across ages. Using a J-beta primer mix together with a sample-barcoded 5' primer, a second PCR was run for about 6 to 12 cycles. One entry per CDR3 protein results from TCRdb running MiXCR on the 5' RACE reads. The sample contains about 570,000 distinct CDR3 sequences, 25% to 30% of which appear only once. Sequenced: blood. The receptors here all came from a woman between 65 and 79 years old in good health.

Notes on this clonotype: At one end, the junction sequence differs from germline, possibly due to a read error. The chain links TRBV18 to TRBJ1-1; the match to TRBD1 covers 7 bases. The CDR3 runs 15 residues. Germline assignment: CDR1 KGHSH and CDR2 LQKENI. CDR3 sequence (DNA): TGTGCCAGCTCACCTAAGGGACAGTTGGGTACTGAAGCTCTCTTT. Amino acids: CASSPKGQLGTEALF.

This chain links TRBV5-1 with TRBJ2-1, with 14 bases fitting TRBD2. The ends lost 3 bases at V and 7 bases at J; junction bases unmatched: 3. Per the germline V gene, CDR1 is SGHRS and CDR2 is YFSETQ. CDR3 length: 15 amino acids. CDR3 amino acids: CASSSTSGGENEQFF. The CDR3 bases are TGCGCCAGCAGCTCGACTAGCGGGGGGGAGAATGAGCAGTTCTTC.

The chain combines TRBV18 with TRBJ1-2; unclear D gene. The CDR3 has 15 amino acids. Looked up from germline, CDR1 is KGHSH and CDR2 is LQKENI. V lost 5 bases to trimming and J lost 1 base, with 14 bases between them. CDR3: CASSSRTDDNYGYTF. CDR3 sequence (DNA): TGTGCCAGCTCATCTAGGACCGACGATAACTATGGCTACACCTTC.

This sequence joins TRBV7-2 and TRBJ2-1, with TRBD2 matching 14 bases. Germline CDR1 and CDR2: SGHTA and FQGNSA. CDR3 length equals 19 residues. With 2 bases clipped from V and 3 bases from J, the junction kept 9 bases outside the gene matches. In DNA, the CDR3 is TGTGCCAGCAGCTTAACCTCCGGACTAGCGGGGGGCCTCTACAATGAGCAGTTCTTC. Its protein is CASSLTSGLAGGLYNEQFF.

This clonotype was counted a few times. This chain uses TRBV20-1 with TRBJ1-1; a possible D gene is TRBD1 (6 bases). Germline V gene lookup returns CDR1 DFQATT and CDR2 SNEGSKA (reference sequence). Between the trimmed V and J ends, which lost 4 bases and 5 bases, there was a span of 17 bases. The CDR3 is 14 residues long. CDR3 loop: CSAKGGGGGTEAFF. In nucleotides, the CDR3 is TGCAGTGCTAAGGGCGGGGGCGGGGGGACTGAAGCTTTCTTT.

The sample holds many counts of this clonotype. V is TRBV12-3 or TRBV12-4 and J is TRBJ1-1; D is undetermined. This CDR3 region has 13 residues. Trimming removed 2 bases from V and 1 base from J, with 5 bases in between. CDR3 DNA sequence: TGTGCCAGCAGTTTAAAGCCGAACACTGAAGCTTTCTTT. As protein: CASSLKPNTEAFF.

This clonotype appeared a single time. This sequence joins TRBV21-1 and TRBJ2-2; the table calls TRBD1, which could not be checked here. TRBV21-1 is termed a pseudogene. The CDR3 totals 21 residues. CDR3 bases: TGTGCCAGCAGCAAATCAACGGACAGGGGGCAAGAGAAGGGGAGCACCGGGGAGCTGTTTTTT. Encoded protein: CASSKSTDRGQEKGSTGELFF.

The chain recombines TRBV5-4 with TRBJ2-3; D not resolved. The CDR3 loop spans 14 amino acids. V lost 4 bases and J lost 5, with 14 bases in between. Germline CDR1 SGHNT, CDR2 YYREEE (reference sequence). The CDR3 coding sequence is TGTGCCAGCAGCACCCACCGGCCGTTAGATACGCAGTATTTT. As protein: CASSTHRPLDTQYF. The whole variable domain, remainder taken from reference TRBV5-4 and TRBJ2-3, is ETGVTQSPTHLIKTRGQQVTLRCSSQSGHNTVSWYQQALGQGPQFIFQYYREEENGRGNFPPRFSGLQFPNYSSELNVNALELDDSALYLCASSTHRPLDTQYFGPGTRLTVL.